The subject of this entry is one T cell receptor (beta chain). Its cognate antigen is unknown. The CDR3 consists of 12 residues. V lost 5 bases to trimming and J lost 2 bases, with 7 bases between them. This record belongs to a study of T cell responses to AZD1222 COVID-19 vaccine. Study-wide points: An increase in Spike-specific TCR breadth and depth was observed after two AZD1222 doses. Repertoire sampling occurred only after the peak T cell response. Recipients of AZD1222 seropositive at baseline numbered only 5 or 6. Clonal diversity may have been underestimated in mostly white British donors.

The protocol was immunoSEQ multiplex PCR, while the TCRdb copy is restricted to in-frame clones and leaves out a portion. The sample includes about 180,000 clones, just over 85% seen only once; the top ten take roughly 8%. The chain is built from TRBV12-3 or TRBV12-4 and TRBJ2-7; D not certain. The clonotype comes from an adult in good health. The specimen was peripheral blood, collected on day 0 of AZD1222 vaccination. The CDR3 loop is CASSPSAYEQYF. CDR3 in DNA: TGTGCCAGCAGTCCCTCAGCCTACGAGCAGTACTTC.